Listed below are T cell receptor beta chains from one sample, sequenced in a study of blood T cell repertoires in COVID-19. TCRdb keeps only in-frame clones here, not all; method: immunoSEQ multiplex PCR. Of 250,000 to 300,000 clones in the sample, about nine tenths were seen once. Specimen: peripheral blood. All receptors derive from a woman aged 45-60 years who had recovered from COVID-19. Both conserved end residues are part of each CDR3. A D gene is named only where the DNA matches it firmly. The size of a clone is reported for some rows only, either as once, few or many, or as a class for expanded clones.

CDR3 protein,CDR3 DNA,J gene,D gene,clone size,V gene
CASSEIPGGITEAFF,TGTGCCAGCAGTGAAATACCTGGCGGGATCACTGAAGCTTTCTTT,TRBJ1-1,NA,NA,TRBV6-1
CASSLSIRVSGANVLTF,TGTGCCAGCAGCTTATCCATCAGGGTCTCTGGGGCCAACGTCCTGACTTTC,TRBJ2-6,NA,few,TRBV7-2
CASSPGTTAAYEQYF,TGTGCCAGCAGCCCTGGGACTACCGCTGCCTACGAGCAGTACTTC,TRBJ2-7,TRBD2,NA,TRBV7-6
CASSLGAGGASSEQFF,TGCGCCAGCAGCTTGGGGGCCGGGGGGGCCAGCAGTGAGCAGTTCTTC,TRBJ2-1,TRBD2,NA,TRBV5-1
CASSHTNRANTGELFF,TGTGCCAGCAGCCATACCAACAGGGCGAACACCGGGGAGCTGTTTTTT,TRBJ2-2,NA,NA,TRBV27
CASSTRTGGGLTEAFF,TGTGCCAGTAGTACCCGGACAGGAGGGGGGCTCACTGAAGCTTTCTTT,TRBJ1-1,TRBD1,NA,TRBV19
CASSDPGGPEETQYF,TGTGCCAGCAGTGACCCGGGGGGGCCGGAGGAGACCCAGTACTTC,TRBJ2-5,TRBD2,NA,TRBV27
CASGEETQYF,TGTGCCAGCGGAGAAGAGACCCAGTACTTC,TRBJ2-5,NA,NA,TRBV7-9
CASTAPGGGNTEAFF,TGTGCCAGCACCGCACCCGGGGGGGGGAACACTGAAGCTTTCTTT,TRBJ1-1,NA,NA,TRBV6-6
CASSLEGRVSYGYTF,TGTGCCAGCAGCTTAGAAGGCAGGGTATCCTATGGCTACACCTTC,TRBJ1-2,NA,NA,TRBV7-2
CASSIYRVGNVLTF,TGTGCCAGCAGTATTTACAGGGTGGGCAACGTCCTGACTTTC,TRBJ2-6,NA,once,TRBV2
CASSLEDRGSGELFF,TGCGCCAGCAGCTTGGAGGACAGGGGGTCCGGGGAGCTGTTTTTT,TRBJ2-2,TRBD1,NA,TRBV5-1
CSVGDRAYGYTF,TGCAGCGTCGGGGACAGGGCGTATGGCTACACCTTC,TRBJ1-2,TRBD1,NA,TRBV29-1
CASSYSRGSYGYTF,TGTGCCAGCAGTTACTCACGGGGGAGCTATGGCTACACCTTC,TRBJ1-2,NA,NA,TRBV6-6
CASSPYRDTGELFF,TGTGCCAGCTCACCCTACCGGGATACCGGGGAGCTGTTTTTT,TRBJ2-2,NA,NA,TRBV18
CASSGTGGATEAFF,TGTGCCAGCAGCGGGACAGGGGGCGCCACTGAAGCTTTCTTT,TRBJ1-1,TRBD1,NA,TRBV5-6
CASSVDSTGIYGYTF,TGTGCCAGCAGCGTAGACTCGACAGGGATTTATGGCTACACCTTC,TRBJ1-2,TRBD1,NA,TRBV5-4
CASSQETGHYFYEQYF,TGTGCCAGCAGCCAAGAAACGGGACACTACTTCTACGAGCAGTACTTC,TRBJ2-7,NA,NA,TRBV14
CASSPVGGLGANVLTF,TGTGCCAGCAGCCCGGTTGGGGGGTTAGGGGCCAACGTCCTGACTTTC,TRBJ2-6,NA,NA,TRBV7-2
CASSPPKGAVGTGELFF,TGTGCCAGCAGTCCCCCCAAGGGGGCGGTGGGGACCGGGGAGCTGTTTTTT,TRBJ2-2,TRBD1,NA,TRBV6-2/TRBV6-3
CAWSTLNYGYTF,TGTGCCTGGAGTACTCTGAACTATGGCTACACCTTC,TRBJ1-2,NA,NA,TRBV30
CASSQDTSRETQYF,TGTGCCAGCAGCCAAGATACTAGCCGGGAGACCCAGTACTTC,TRBJ2-5,NA,NA,TRBV4-2
CASSLVLGPDLGPGTQNTEAFF,TGTGCCAGCAGCTTAGTATTGGGGCCTGACCTCGGCCCCGGGACACAGAACACTGAAGCTTTCTTT,TRBJ1-1,NA,NA,TRBV7-8
CASSSGGYEQYF,TGTGCCAGCAGCTCCGGGGGGTACGAGCAGTACTTC,TRBJ2-7,TRBD2,NA,TRBV6-2/TRBV6-3